Detailed here is one T cell receptor (beta chain). The antigen it recognizes is unknown. One base away there is no much larger clone; base qualities are not given. The cohort comprised some 730 healthy bone marrow donors. Cohort members were all nominally healthy when sampled, although unrecorded immune exposures were likely present. The donor tested CMV seropositive and was one of the 289 seropositive cohort members. Each donor provided a peripheral blood sample, and peripheral blood mononuclear cells were used for TCR beta sequencing. Genomic DNA extraction from the blood cell samples was performed with the Qiagen DNeasy Blood Extraction Kit. Receptors were amplified or captured by the immunoSEQ multiplex PCR assay. For the multiplex PCR, a mixture combining 60 forward primers for TCR Vbeta segments and 13 reverse primers for TCR Jbeta segments was used. A multiplex PCR assay on genomic DNA amplified the CDR3 region of rearranged TCR beta genes. The Illumina HiSeq System was used to sequence the amplified TCR beta libraries as 87-base-pair reads. Per the authors' processing: A later analysis tallied roughly 78 million unique TCR beta chains across the 666 repertoires, and approximately 12 million of those chains were shared by two or more donors. Raw reads were error-corrected and collapsed into unique sequences by a nearest-neighbor algorithm in which closely related sequences were merged to remove PCR and sequencing errors. CDR3 sequences were aligned to IMGT reference sequences to assign V, D and J gene segments. Each retained sequence needed at least a six-nucleotide match to both a V gene segment and a J gene segment. Rearrangements were called productive when the CDR3 lacked stop codons and stayed in frame with V and J; all others were non-productive. CDR3 was defined according to IMGT convention as the region running from the second conserved V-encoded cysteine to the conserved J-encoded phenylalanine. Sequences without an unambiguous match to a single V gene segment were excluded from the earlier analysis of a few hundred of the donors. An earlier analysis of several hundred of the donors called V segments functional above 56.7% productive rearrangements and segregating when the between-donor standard deviation exceeded 5%. A statistical classification framework was built for diagnosing cytomegalovirus status from the catalog of TCR beta chain sequences. A later analysis assigned V and J genes by comparing TCR nucleotide sequences with IMGT/GENE-DB human TR gene sequences. In a later analysis, CDR3 sequences and most-parsimonious VDJ recombination scenarios were assigned using the TCRdist pipeline. In a later analysis, each TCR beta chain was defined by its CDR3 amino acid sequence together with its V-gene family, and reads without a unique V-gene family were excluded. In a later analysis, 500 to 700 highly shared, low-generation-probability nucleotide sequences were removed to address suspected cross-contamination and a sequencing artifact. In a later analysis, a clonal expansion index for each public chain was calculated from normalized within-repertoire ranks of inferred template counts. Generation probabilities in a later analysis came from a VDJ recombination model fitted to out-of-frame rearrangements, and those results were checked against IGoR. A later analysis scored TCR-TCR, TCR-HLA and TCR-CMV co-occurrence with hypergeometric tests, applying a repertoire-size bias correction to TCR pairs. In a later analysis, false discovery rates were estimated by permuting HLA or CMV assignments 20 times. In a later analysis, co-occurring TCRs were grouped using DBSCAN, and TCRdist sequence similarity was added for clustering within HLA-allele-positive subsets. Co-occurrence clustering excluded repertoires with fewer than 30,000 or more than 120,000 public chains, plus five with anomalous nucleotide sharing. Here the immuneACCESS table is served through TCRdb, limited to in-frame sequences with V and J called. Missing clones are a known gap in these copies; in checked studies unresolved V genes cover under half, and the rest lacks a known reason. V and J calls and clone size are those listed in that table; D and trimming were worked out from the DNA. The table for this sample lists 150,000 to 200,000 clones; more than 75% of them were counted only once. The ten largest clones add up to more than 3% of the sample.

This entry belongs to a study of cytomegalovirus exposure and HLA in healthy donors (dated by TCRdb to between 2016 and 2019). About the study as a whole: According to an earlier analysis of 550 to 750 of the donors, about 179 million T cells yielded over 100 million unique TCR beta sequences and 276 Gb of sequence data. Roughly 300 gigabases of sequencing data and 91 million or so unique TCR sequences made up an early release that covered several hundred HLA-typed donors. To predict cytomegalovirus infection status, the study brought together high-throughput TCR immunosequencing, statistical association of individual TCRs with disease status, and machine learning. In an earlier analysis of 587 of the donors, high-throughput TCR beta sequencing was used to judge whether each TCR beta V gene segment behaved as functional or pseudogenic. Alongside the repertoire data, information on donor age, sex, ethnicity and CMV serostatus was compiled. The study aimed to test whether cataloging public T cell receptors could reveal signatures of past pathogen exposure. Several DR-DQ haplotypes were handled as single units for association and clustering because linkage in the cohort was strong. Rather than using new phenotypic data, the later analysis identified candidate immune exposures from TCR beta sequences and from how often those sequences occurred across donors. To study patterns of TCR occurrence, a later analysis re-analyzed previously published TCR beta repertoires from 550 to 800 donors and added high-resolution HLA genotyping. Across around 400 genotyped donors of the cohort, an average of about 220,000 unique TCR beta nucleotide sequences per donor were sequenced, and approximately 17% of those sequences were non-productive. HLA typing included class I and class II loci at four-digit resolution. The number of donors typed differed by locus, with roughly 629-640 for A, B, C, DRB1 and DQB1, roughly 550 for DQA1, 600 to 610 for DPA1, and over 400 for DPB1. The study used immunosequencing to profile the T cell repertoires of approximately 630 subjects and linked those repertoires to cytomegalovirus serostatus. Every discovery cohort repertoire had been produced on one sequencing platform. In a later genetic analysis, genome-wide SNP genotypes for about three fifths of the 666 donors were used, and that subset was treated as a discovery cohort. The genetic ancestry cluster associated with self-reported Caucasian donors included 65% to 90% of the roughly 400 genotyped donors. A separate validation cohort of approximately 130 different subjects was used in addition to the roughly 700-subject first cohort.

Trimming takes 3 bases off V and 9 bases off J; junction bases not matched to a gene: 8. CDR1 MGHRA and CDR2 YSYEKL are derived from the germline V gene. The CDR3 holds 15 amino acids from the cysteine to the phenylalanine. This entry keeps only the CDR3 DNA: 45 bases, framed from base 1. What the research found in general, with its limitations: At a false discovery rate of 0.05, a later analysis linked 16,951 TCR beta sequences to specific HLA alleles. Across donors, most TCR sequences were observed very rarely, whereas some public TCRs were present in many individuals. According to a later analysis, TCR association rates differed among HLA loci, with DRB1 alleles showing the most associated TCRs and HLA-C alleles showing the fewest. Only TCR beta chains were sequenced in this cohort, and the absence of alpha or paired-chain data limited detectable features. A later genetic analysis associated a missense DCLRE1C variant with V-gene and J-gene trimming of TCR beta chains, and an independent cohort replicated the association. In the study, roughly 160 TCR beta chains were listed as associated with cytomegalovirus. A later analysis found that HLA-associated TCR beta chains were more clonally expanded and had lower generation probabilities than equally common non-associated chains. The only immune exposure information available for the cohort was CMV serostatus. A further reported finding was that TCR beta sequences accurately predicted the HLA-A and HLA-B alleles for most subjects in the first cohort. When HLA alleles, especially DR and DQ, strongly co-occurred, TCR associations were difficult to assign to individual alleles. According to a later analysis, parvovirus B19, influenza, CMV and Epstein-Barr virus appeared linked to several top co-occurrence clusters. It was suggested by the authors that the approach could potentially be generalized to other disease states and immunological phenotypes. Because counts were too low, about 15 rarely observed V segments, including chromosome 9 orphons, were left out of the earlier analysis of 500 to 750 of the donors. A few of the identified cytomegalovirus-associated TCR beta chains were confirmed in vitro to be specific for cytomegalovirus antigens. Correlated functional status among segregating V segments might reflect linkage disequilibrium, but an unknown experimental factor could not be ruled out. A later analysis found that most CMV-associated TCR beta chains appeared HLA-restricted, with HLA associations seemingly driven largely by CMV exposure. The classifier was reported to diagnose cytomegalovirus status with high specificity and sensitivity in both the original and validation cohorts. Because some donors lacked HLA typing at each locus, the association tests relied only on the typed subset. Broadly in line with IMGT annotations, most TCR beta V segments showed up in productive rearrangements about 87% or about 30% of the time in an earlier analysis of 450 to 600 of the donors. A cluster of highly shared sequence variants was judged likely to represent a technical artifact of the sequencing pipeline. Some IMGT-functional V segments, including TRBV6-2 and TRBV6-3, could not be told apart with the 87-base-pair reads, so those segments were excluded. According to a later genetic analysis, donors in an Asian-associated ancestry cluster had fewer N-insertions in productive TCRs than the roughly 700-donor mean. Roughly uniform sequencing depth across donors was assumed in presence/absence analyses, although this assumption may not hold.

Sequencing was carried out using PBMCs. The V and J segments used are TRBV4-1 and TRBJ2-1, with 10 junctional bases fitting TRBD2. The TCR was taken from a middle-aged man in good health and CMV-seropositive. The CDR3 loop reads CASSQGLAITSEQFF. The DNA sequence is TGCGCCAGCAGCCAGGGACTAGCGATTACAAGTGAGCAGTTCTTC.